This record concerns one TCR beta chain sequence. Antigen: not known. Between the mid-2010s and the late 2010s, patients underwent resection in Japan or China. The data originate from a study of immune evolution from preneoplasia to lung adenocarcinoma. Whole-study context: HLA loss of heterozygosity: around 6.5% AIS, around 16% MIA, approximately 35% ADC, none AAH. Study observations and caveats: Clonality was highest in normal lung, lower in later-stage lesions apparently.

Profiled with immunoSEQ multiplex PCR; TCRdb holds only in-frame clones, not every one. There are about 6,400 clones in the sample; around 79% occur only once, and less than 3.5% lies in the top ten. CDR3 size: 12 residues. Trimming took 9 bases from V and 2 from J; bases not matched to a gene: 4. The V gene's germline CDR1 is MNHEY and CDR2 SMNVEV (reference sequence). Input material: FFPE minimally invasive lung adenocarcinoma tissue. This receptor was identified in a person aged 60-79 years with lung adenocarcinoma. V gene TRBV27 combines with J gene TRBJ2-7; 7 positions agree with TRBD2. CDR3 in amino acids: CASQGLTYEQYF. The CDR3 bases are TGTGCCAGTCAGGGACTAACCTACGAGCAGTACTTC.